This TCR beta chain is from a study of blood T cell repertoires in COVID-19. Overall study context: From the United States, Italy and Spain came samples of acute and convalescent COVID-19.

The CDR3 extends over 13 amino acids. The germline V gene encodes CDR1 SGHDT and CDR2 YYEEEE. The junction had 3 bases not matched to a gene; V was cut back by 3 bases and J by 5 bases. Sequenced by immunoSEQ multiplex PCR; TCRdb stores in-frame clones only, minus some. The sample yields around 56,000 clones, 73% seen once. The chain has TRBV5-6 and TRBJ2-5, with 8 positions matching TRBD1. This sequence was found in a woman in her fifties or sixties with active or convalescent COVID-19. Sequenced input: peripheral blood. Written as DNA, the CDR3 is TGTGCCAGCAGCTGGGACAGGAGGGAGACCCAGTACTTC. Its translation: CASSWDRRETQYF.